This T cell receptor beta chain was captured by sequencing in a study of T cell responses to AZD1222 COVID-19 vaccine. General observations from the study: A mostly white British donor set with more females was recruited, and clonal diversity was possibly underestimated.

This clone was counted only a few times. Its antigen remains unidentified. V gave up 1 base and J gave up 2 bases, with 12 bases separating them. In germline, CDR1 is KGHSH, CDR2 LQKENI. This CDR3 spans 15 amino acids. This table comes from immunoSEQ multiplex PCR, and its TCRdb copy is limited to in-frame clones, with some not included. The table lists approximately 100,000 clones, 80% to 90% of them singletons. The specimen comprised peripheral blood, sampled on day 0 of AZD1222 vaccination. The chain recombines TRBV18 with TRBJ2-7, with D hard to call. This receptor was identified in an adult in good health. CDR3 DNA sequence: TGTGCCAGCTCACCACGGAGAGAGTTACCCTACGAGCAGTACTTC. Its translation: CASSPRRELPYEQYF.